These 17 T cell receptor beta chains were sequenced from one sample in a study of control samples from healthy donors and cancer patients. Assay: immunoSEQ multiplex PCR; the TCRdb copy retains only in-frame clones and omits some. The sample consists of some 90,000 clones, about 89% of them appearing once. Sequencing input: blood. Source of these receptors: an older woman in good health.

The CDR3 DNA follows: TGCGCCAGCAGCGATACGGGACAGGGCGGAAACACCATATATTTT. This sequence encodes CASSDTGQGGNTIYF. The V gene is TRBV5-1, the J gene TRBJ1-3; 9 nucleotides align to TRBD1. There are 15 residues in the CDR3. Germline CDR1 and CDR2: SGHRS and YFSETQ. With V trimmed by 4 bases and J by 4 bases, 6 bases remained unmatched.

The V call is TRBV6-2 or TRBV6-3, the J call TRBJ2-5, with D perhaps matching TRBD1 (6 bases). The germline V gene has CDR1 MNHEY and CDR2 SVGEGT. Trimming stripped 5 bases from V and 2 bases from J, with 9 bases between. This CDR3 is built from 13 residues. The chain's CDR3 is CASSDGQQETQYF. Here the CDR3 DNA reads TGTGCCAGCAGTGACGGACAGCAAGAGACCCAGTACTTC.

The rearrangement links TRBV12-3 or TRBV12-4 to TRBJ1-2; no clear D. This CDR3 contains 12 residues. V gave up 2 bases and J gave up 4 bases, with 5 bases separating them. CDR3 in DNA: TGTGCCAGCAGTTTATTCACCTATGGCTACACCTTC. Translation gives CASSLFTYGYTF.

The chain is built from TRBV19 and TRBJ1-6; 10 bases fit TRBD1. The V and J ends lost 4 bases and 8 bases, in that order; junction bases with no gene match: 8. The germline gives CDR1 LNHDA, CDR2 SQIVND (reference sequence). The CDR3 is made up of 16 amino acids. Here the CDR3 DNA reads TGTGCCAGTAGTACAGACAGGGGGCTTGCTTATTCACCCCTCCACTTT. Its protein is CASSTDRGLAYSPLHF.

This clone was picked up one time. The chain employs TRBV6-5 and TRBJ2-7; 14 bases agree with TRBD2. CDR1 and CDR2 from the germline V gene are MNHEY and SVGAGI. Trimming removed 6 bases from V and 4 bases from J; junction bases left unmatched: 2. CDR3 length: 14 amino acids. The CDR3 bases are TGTGCCAGCAGGAGGACTAGCGGGGGGTACGAGCAGTACTTC. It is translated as CASRRTSGGYEQYF.

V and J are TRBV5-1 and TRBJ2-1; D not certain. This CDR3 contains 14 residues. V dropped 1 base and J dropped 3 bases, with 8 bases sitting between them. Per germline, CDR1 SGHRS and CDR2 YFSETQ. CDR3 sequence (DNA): TGCGCCAGCAGCTTGAGCGCGTTCTACAATGAGCAGTTCTTC. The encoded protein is CASSLSAFYNEQFF.

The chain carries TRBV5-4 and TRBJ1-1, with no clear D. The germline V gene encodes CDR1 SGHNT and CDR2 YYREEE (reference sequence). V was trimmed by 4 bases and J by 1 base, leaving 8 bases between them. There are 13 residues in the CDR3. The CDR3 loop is CASSRSENTEAFF. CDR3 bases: TGTGCCAGCAGCAGATCCGAGAACACTGAAGCTTTCTTT.

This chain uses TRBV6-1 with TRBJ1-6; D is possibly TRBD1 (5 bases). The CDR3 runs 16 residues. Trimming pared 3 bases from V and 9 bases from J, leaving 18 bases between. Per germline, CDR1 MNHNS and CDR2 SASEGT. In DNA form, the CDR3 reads TGTGCCAGCAGTGATGGGGCCGCAGGTGCGGGTTCACCCCTCCACTTT. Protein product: CASSDGAAGAGSPLHF.

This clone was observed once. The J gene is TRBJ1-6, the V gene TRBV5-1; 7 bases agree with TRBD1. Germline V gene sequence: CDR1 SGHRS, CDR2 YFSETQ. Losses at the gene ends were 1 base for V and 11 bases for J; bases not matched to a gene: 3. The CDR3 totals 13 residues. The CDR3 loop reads CASSLTGAAPLHF. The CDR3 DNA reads TGCGCCAGCAGCTTGACAGGGGCGGCACCCCTCCACTTT. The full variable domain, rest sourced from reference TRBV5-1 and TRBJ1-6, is KAGVTQTPRYLIKTRGQQVTLSCSPISGHRSVSWYQQTPGQGLQFLFEYFSETQRNKGNFPGRFSGRQFSNSRSEMNVSTLELGDSALYLCASSLTGAAPLHFGNGTRLTVT.

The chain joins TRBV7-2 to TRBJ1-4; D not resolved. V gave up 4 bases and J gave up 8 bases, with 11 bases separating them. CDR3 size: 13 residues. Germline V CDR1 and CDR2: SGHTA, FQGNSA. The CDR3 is CASSYVWEEKLFF. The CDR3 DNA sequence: TGTGCCAGCAGCTACGTCTGGGAGGAAAAACTGTTTTTT. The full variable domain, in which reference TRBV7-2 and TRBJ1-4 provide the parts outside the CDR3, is GAGVSQSPSNKVTEKGKDVELRCDPISGHTALYWYRQSLGQGLEFLIYFQGNSAPDKSGLPSDRFSAERTGGSVSTLTIQRTQQEDSAVYLCASSYVWEEKLFFGSGTQLSVL.

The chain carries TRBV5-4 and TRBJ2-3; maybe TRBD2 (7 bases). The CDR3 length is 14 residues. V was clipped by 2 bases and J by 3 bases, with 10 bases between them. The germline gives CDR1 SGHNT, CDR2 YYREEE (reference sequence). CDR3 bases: TGTGCCAGCAGCTTTAGGGGGGGAACAGATACGCAGTATTTT. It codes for CASSFRGGTDTQYF.

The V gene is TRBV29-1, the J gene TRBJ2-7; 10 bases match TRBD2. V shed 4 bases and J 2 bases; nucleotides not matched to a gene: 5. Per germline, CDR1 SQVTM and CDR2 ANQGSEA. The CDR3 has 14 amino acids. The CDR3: CSVVTSGEPYEQYF. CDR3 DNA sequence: TGCAGCGTTGTTACTAGCGGGGAGCCCTACGAGCAGTACTTC.

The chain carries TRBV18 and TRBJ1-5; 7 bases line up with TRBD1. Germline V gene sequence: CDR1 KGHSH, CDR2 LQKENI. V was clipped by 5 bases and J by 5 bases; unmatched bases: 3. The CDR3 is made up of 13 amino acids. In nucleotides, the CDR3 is TGTGCCAGCTCAGGGACAGACGATCAGCCCCAGCATTTT. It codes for CASSGTDDQPQHF.

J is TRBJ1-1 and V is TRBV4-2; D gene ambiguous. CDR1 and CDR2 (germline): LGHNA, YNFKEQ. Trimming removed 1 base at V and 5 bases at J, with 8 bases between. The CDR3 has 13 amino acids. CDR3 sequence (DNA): TGTGCCAGCAGCCAAGTGGTCACGACTGAAGCTTTCTTT. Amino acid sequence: CASSQVVTTEAFF.

CDR3 loop: CASSSGLAHSTDTQYF. The DNA of the CDR3 is TGTGCCAGCAGCTCGGGACTAGCGCACAGCACAGATACGCAGTATTTT. The chain employs TRBV7-2 and TRBJ2-3, with 10 bases that match TRBD2. Per the germline V gene, CDR1 is SGHTA and CDR2 is FQGNSA. The ends lost 4 bases at V and 0 bases at J; junction bases unmatched: 4. CDR3 length: 16 amino acids. The full variable domain, its missing parts supplied by reference TRBV7-2 and TRBJ2-3, is GAGVSQSPSNKVTEKGKDVELRCDPISGHTALYWYRQSLGQGLEFLIYFQGNSAPDKSGLPSDRFSAERTGGSVSTLTIQRTQQEDSAVYLCASSSGLAHSTDTQYFGPGTRLTVL.

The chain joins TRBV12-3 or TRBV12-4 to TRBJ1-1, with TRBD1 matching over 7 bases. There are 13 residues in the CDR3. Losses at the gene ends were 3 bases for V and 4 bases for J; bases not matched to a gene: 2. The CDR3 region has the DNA TGTGCCAGCAGTTTGAACAGGGGCACTGAAGCTTTCTTT. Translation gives CASSLNRGTEAFF.

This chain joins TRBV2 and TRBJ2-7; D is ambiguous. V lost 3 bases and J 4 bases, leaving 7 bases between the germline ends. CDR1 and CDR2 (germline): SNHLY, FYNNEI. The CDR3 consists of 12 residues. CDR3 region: CASSDPMYEQYF. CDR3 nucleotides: TGTGCCAGCAGTGATCCCATGTACGAGCAGTACTTC.